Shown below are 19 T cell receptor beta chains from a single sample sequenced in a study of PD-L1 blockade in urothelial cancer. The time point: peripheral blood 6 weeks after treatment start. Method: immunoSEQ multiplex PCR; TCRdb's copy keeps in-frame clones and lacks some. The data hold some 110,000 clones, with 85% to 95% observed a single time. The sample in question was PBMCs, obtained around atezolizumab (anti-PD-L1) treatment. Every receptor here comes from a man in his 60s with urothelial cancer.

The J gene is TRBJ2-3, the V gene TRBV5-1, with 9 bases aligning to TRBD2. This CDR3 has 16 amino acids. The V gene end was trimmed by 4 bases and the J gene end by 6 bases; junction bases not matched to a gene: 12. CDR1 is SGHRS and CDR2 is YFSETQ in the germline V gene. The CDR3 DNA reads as TGCGCCAGCAGCACGGGAAATAGCGGGGGAGCGGATACGCAGTATTTT. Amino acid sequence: CASSTGNSGGADTQYF.

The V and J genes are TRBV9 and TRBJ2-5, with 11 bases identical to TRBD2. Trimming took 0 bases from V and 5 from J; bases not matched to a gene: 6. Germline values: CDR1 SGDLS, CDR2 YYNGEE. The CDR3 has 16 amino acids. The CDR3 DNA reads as TGTGCCAGCAGCGTAGGAAATAGCGGGAGGGCGGAGACCCAGTACTTC. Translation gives CASSVGNSGRAETQYF. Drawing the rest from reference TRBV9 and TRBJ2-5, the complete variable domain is DSGVTQTPKHLITATGQRVTLRCSPRSGDLSVYWYQQSLDQGLQFLIQYYNGEERAKGNILERFSAQQFPDLHSELNLSSLELGDSALYFCASSVGNSGRAETQYFGPGTRLLVL.

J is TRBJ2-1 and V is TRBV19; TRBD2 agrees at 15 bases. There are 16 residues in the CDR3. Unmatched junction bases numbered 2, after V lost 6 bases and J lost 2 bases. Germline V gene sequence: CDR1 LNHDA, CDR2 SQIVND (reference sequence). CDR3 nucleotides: TGTGCCAGTAGGGGACTAGCGGGGGGTACCTACAATGAGCAGTTCTTC. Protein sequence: CASRGLAGGTYNEQFF.

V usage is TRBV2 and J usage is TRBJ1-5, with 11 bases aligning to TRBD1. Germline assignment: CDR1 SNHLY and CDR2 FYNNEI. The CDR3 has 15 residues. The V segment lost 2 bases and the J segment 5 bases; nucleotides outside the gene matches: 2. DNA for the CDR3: TGTGCCAGCAGTGAAAGGACAGGGGGCGATCAGCCCCAGCATTTT. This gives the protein CASSERTGGDQPQHF.

This CDR3 reads CASSPPGLHYEQYF. CDR3 bases: TGTGCCAGCAGTCCTCCGGGACTTCACTACGAGCAGTACTTC. The gene calls are TRBV28 and TRBJ2-7, with D perhaps matching TRBD2 (6 bases). V gave up 5 bases and J gave up 3 bases, with 14 bases separating them. This CDR3 is 14 amino acids long. Looked up from germline, CDR1 is MDHEN and CDR2 is SYDVKM.

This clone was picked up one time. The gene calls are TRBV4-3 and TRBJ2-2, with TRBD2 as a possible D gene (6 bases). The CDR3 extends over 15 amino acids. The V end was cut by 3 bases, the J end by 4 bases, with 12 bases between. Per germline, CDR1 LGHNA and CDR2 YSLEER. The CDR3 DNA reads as TGCGCCAGCAGCCAGCGTGGGACTGGCACCGGGGAGCTGTTTTTT. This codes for CASSQRGTGTGELFF.

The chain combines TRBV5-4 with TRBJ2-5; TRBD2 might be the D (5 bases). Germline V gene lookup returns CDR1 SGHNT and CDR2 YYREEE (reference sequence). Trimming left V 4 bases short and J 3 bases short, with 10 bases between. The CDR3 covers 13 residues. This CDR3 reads CASSAGSEETQYF. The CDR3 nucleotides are TGTGCCAGCAGCGCTGGGAGTGAAGAGACCCAGTACTTC.

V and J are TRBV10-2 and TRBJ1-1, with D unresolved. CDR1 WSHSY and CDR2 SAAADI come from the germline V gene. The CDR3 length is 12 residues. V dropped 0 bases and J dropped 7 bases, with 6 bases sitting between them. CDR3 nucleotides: TGCGCCAGCAGTGAGTCCCGGTTTGAAGCTTTCTTT. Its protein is CASSESRFEAFF.

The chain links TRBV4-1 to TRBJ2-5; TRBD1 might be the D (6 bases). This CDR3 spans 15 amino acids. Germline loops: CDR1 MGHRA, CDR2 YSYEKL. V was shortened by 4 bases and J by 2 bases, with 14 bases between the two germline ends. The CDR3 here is CASSPLGQQQETQYF. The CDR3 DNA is TGCGCCAGCAGCCCTCTTGGACAGCAACAAGAGACCCAGTACTTC.

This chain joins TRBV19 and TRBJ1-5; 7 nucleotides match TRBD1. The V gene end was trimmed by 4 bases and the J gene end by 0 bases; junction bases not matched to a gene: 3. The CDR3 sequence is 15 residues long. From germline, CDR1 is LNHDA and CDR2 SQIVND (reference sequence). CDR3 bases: TGTGCCAGTAGTAGGACAGGCGATAGCAATCAGCCCCAGCATTTT. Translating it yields CASSRTGDSNQPQHF.

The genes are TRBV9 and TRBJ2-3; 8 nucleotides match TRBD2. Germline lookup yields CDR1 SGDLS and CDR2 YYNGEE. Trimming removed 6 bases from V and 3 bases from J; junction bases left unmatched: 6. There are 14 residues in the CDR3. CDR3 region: CASTRIAGTDTQYF. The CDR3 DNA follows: TGTGCCAGCACGAGAATAGCGGGAACAGATACGCAGTATTTT.

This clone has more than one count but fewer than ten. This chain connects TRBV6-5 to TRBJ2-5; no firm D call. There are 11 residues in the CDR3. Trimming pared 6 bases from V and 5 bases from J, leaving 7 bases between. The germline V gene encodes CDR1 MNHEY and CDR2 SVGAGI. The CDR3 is CASSNGETQYF. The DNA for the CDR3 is TGTGCCAGCAGCAACGGGGAGACCCAGTACTTC.

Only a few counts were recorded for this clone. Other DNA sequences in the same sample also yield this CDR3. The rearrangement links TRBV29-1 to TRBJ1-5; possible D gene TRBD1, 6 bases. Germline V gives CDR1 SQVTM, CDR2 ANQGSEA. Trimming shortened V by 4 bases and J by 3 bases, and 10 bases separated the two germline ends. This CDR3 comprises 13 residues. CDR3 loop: CSVAQGNNQPQHF. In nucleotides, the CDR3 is TGCAGCGTTGCGCAGGGGAACAATCAGCCCCAGCATTTT.

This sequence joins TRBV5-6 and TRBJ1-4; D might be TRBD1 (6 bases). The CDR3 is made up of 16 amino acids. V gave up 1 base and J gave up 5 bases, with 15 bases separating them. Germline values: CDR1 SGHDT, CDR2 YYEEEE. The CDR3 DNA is TGTGCCAGCAGCTTGTACGGGTTTAGGGGGAATGAAAAACTGTTTTTT. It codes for CASSLYGFRGNEKLFF.

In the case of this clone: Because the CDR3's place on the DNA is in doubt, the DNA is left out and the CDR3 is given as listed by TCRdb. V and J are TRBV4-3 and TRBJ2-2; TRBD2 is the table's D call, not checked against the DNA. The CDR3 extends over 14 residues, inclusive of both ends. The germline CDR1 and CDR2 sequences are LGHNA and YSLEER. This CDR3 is CASSSSSDAGELFF.

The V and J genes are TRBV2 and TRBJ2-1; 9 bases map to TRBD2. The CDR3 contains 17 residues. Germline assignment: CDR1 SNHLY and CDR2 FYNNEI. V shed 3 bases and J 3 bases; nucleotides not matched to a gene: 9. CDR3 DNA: TGTGCCAGCAGTGATAGGAGCGGGGGGAGCCTCTACAATGAGCAGTTCTTC. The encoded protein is CASSDRSGGSLYNEQFF.

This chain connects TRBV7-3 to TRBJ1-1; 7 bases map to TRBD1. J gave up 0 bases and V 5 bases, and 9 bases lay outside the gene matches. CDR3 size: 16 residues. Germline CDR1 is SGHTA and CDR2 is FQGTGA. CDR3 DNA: TGTGCCAGCAGCCTCGCCGGGACAGCAATGAACACTGAAGCTTTCTTT. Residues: CASSLAGTAMNTEAFF.

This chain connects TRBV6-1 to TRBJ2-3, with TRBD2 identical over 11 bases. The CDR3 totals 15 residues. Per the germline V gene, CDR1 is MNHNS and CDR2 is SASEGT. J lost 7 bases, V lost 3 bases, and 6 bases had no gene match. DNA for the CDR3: TGTGCCAGCAGTGAGACTAGCGGGGTGCGGAATACGCAGTATTTT. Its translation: CASSETSGVRNTQYF.

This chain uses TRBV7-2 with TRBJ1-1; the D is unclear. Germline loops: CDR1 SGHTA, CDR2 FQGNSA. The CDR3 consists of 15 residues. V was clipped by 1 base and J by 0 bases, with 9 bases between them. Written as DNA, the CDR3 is TGTGCCAGCAGCTTAGTCGCAGACATGAACACTGAAGCTTTCTTT. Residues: CASSLVADMNTEAFF. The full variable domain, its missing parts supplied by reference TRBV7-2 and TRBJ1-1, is GAGVSQSPSNKVTEKGKDVELRCDPISGHTALYWYRQSLGQGLEFLIYFQGNSAPDKSGLPSDRFSAERTGGSVSTLTIQRTQQEDSAVYLCASSLVADMNTEAFFGQGTRLTVV.